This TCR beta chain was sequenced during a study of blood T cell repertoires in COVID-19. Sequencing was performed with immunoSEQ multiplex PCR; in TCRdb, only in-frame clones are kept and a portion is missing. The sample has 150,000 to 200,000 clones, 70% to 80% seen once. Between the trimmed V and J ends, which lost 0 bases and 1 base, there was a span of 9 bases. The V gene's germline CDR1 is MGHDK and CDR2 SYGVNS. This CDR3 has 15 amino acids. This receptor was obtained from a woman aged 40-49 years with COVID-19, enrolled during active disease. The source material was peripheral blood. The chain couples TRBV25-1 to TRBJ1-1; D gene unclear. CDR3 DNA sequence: TGTGCCAGCAGTGAATACCTAGGTAGGAACACTGAAGCTTTCTTT. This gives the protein CASSEYLGRNTEAFF.